Presented here are 2 T cell receptor beta chains from one specimen sequenced in a study of blood T cell repertoires in COVID-19. Method: immunoSEQ multiplex PCR; TCRdb's copy keeps in-frame clones and lacks some. Of 150,000 to 200,000 clones in the sample, about three quarters were seen once. Sequencing was carried out using peripheral blood. The origin of the receptors is a woman aged 45-65 years with active or convalescent COVID-19.

V usage is TRBV6-5 and J usage is TRBJ2-2; D may be TRBD2 (6 bases). CDR1 MNHEY and CDR2 SVGAGI come from the germline V gene. This CDR3 spans 15 amino acids. V lost 2 bases to trimming and J lost 5 bases, with 12 bases between them. CDR3 amino acids: CASSYGGGKTGELFF. The DNA of the CDR3 is TGTGCCAGCAGTTACGGTGGCGGGAAGACCGGGGAGCTGTTTTTT.

This clone occurred a few times. V usage is TRBV7-2 and J usage is TRBJ2-5, with 10 nucleotides matching TRBD1. The CDR3 has 16 amino acids. The V segment lost 5 bases and the J segment 2 bases; nucleotides outside the gene matches: 8. The germline V gene encodes CDR1 SGHTA and CDR2 FQGNSA. CDR3 sequence: CASSGRQGARQETQYF. For the CDR3, the DNA is TGTGCCAGCAGCGGCCGACAGGGGGCGAGGCAAGAGACCCAGTACTTC.